The clone carrying this T cell receptor beta chain came up many times. The antigen remains unidentified. The data were taken from a study of blood T cells in healthy people across ages. About the study: There was about one barcoded beta molecule captured by template switching per two T cells. Whole-study findings and limits: Unknown CMV status may confound age-related changes in expanded clones. Higher diversity and more naive CD4+ cells were features of long-lived donors, compared to aged donors.

The CDR3 loop spans 14 amino acids. With 4 bases clipped from V and 4 bases from J, the junction kept 3 bases outside the gene matches. CDR1 is LGHNA and CDR2 is YNFKEQ in the germline V gene. A second PCR, run for roughly 7 to 11 cycles, used a sample-barcoded 5' primer plus a J-beta primer mix. Every single cDNA molecule received a tag from a template-switch adaptor with 12 random nucleotides. A single record per CDR3 protein comes from TCRdb applying MiXCR to the 5' RACE reads. The table has about 730,000 distinct CDR3 sequences, roughly 47% seen once; the top ten hold 20% to 25%. The TCR originated in a woman aged 55-69 years in good health. The sequencing sample was made of blood. The chain joins TRBV4-2 to TRBJ1-5; 8 bases are a match to TRBD1. The CDR3 DNA is TGTGCCAGCAGCCCGGACAGGGCTAATCAGCCCCAGCATTTT. Translated: CASSPDRANQPQHF.